Below are 21 T cell receptor beta chains sequenced from a single sample in a study of CDR3 diversity in severe acne. TCRdb redid the calling of the PCR reads with MiXCR, one entry per CDR3 protein. The top ten clones hold roughly 12% of a sample with roughly 100,000 distinct CDR3 sequences, roughly half of them seen once. The specimen sequenced was blood. The receptors here all came from a male donor with acne.

The rearrangement links TRBV5-4 to TRBJ2-5, with TRBD2 matching over 14 bases. V shed 5 bases, J shed 3 bases, and the junction held 9 bases outside the gene matches. The CDR3 is 17 amino acids. Looked up from germline, CDR1 is SGHNT and CDR2 is YYREEE (reference sequence). CDR3 sequence: CASSEVMGLAGEETQYF. DNA of the CDR3: TGTGCCAGCAGTGAAGTAATGGGACTAGCGGGGGAAGAGACCCAGTACTTC.

The genes are TRBV7-7 and TRBJ2-3; TRBD2 matches 7 bases. The CDR3 runs to 12 residues. The germline CDR1 and CDR2 sequences are SSHAT and FNYEAQ (reference sequence). The CDR3 sequence: CAGGGGSDTQYF. Written as DNA, the CDR3 is TGTGCGGGGGGGGGGGGGTCAGATACGCAGTATTTT.

This clonotype occurred many times. This sequence joins TRBV29-1 and TRBJ2-5; 12 bases are shared with TRBD2. The CDR3 totals 18 residues. Germline V gene data show CDR1 as SQVTM and CDR2 as ANQGSEA. The V gene end was trimmed by 1 base and the J gene end by 4 bases; junction bases not matched to a gene: 13. CDR3 region: CSVEVWVSSGGDRETQYF. CDR3 sequence (DNA): TGCAGCGTTGAAGTATGGGTTTCTAGCGGGGGGGATCGAGAGACCCAGTACTTC.

Comment on this clonotype: This clone may be a read error of a much larger clone one base away. The chain carries TRBV2 and TRBJ2-7, with D possibly matching TRBD1 (5 bases). Germline CDR1 SNHLY, CDR2 FYNNEI. The CDR3 runs to 16 residues. CDR3 protein: CASSVSRALSSHEQYF. CDR3 DNA sequence: TGTGCCAGCAGTGTTTCCAGGGCCCTCAGCTCCCACGAGCAGTACTTC.

This clonotype was detected ten times or more. The rearrangement joins TRBV5-1 to TRBJ2-5, with 8 bases aligning to TRBD2. CDR1 SGHRS and CDR2 YFSETQ come from the germline V gene. Trimming removed 0 bases from V and 4 bases from J; junction bases left unmatched: 8. This CDR3 has 16 amino acids. This CDR3 is CASSLASSGGRETQYF. For the CDR3, the DNA is TGCGCCAGCAGCTTGGCCTCCAGCGGGGGTCGAGAGACCCAGTACTTC.

The J gene is TRBJ2-5, the V gene TRBV3-1; 10 nucleotides agree with TRBD2. The CDR3 contains 20 residues. CDR1 is LGHDT and CDR2 is YNNKEL in the germline V gene (reference sequence). J was trimmed by 1 base and V by 1 base; bases with no gene match: 15. CDR3 DNA: TGTGCCAGCAGCCAAGGGCTAGCGGGAGCCGGGGGATACCCCCAAGAGACCCAGTACTTC. It translates to CASSQGLAGAGGYPQETQYF.

The rearrangement joins TRBV2 to TRBJ1-3; unclear D gene. The germline V and J ends were trimmed by 1 base and 1 base, with 8 bases remaining between them. This CDR3 spans 15 amino acids. CDR1 is SNHLY and CDR2 is FYNNEI in the germline V gene. The DNA of the CDR3 is TGTGCCAGCAGTGAAGAGGGCAGGTCTGGAAACACCATATATTTT. Residues: CASSEEGRSGNTIYF.

This chain joins TRBV29-1 and TRBJ2-3; 9 bases are a match to TRBD1. CDR3 length equals 13 residues. The V and J ends lost 7 bases and 3 bases, in that order; junction bases with no gene match: 5. The germline CDR1 and CDR2 sequences are SQVTM and ANQGSEA. As DNA, the CDR3 is TGCAGCGCCGACAGGGGGAATACAGATACGCAGTATTTT. Encoded protein: CSADRGNTDTQYF.

This clonotype was seen only once. One end of the junction does not line up with germline, which may come from a read error. The chain carries TRBV15 and TRBJ2-2; D may be TRBD1 or TRBD2 (5 bases each). Germline values: CDR1 LNHNV, CDR2 YYDKDF (reference sequence). This CDR3 comprises 13 residues. CDR3 residues: CATSSGGAGEQFF. The CDR3 region has the DNA TGTGCCACCAGCAGTGGTGGGGCCGGGGAGCAGTTTTTT.

Remarks on this clonotype: A much larger clone lies a single base off, so this may be a read error. V usage is TRBV15 and J usage is TRBJ2-3, with 9 positions matching TRBD1. V trimming: 6 bases; J trimming: 1 base; junction bases outside the gene matches: 8. The CDR3 is 16 amino acids. Germline V gene sequence: CDR1 LNHNV, CDR2 YYDKDF (reference sequence). The DNA of the CDR3 is TGTGCCACCAGTCGGACAGGGGAACTTGGCACAGATACGCAGTATTTT. This sequence encodes CATSRTGELGTDTQYF.

This clonotype was picked up many times. V is TRBV12-3 or TRBV12-4 and J is TRBJ1-6; the D is unclear. This CDR3 spans 15 amino acids. Trimming left V 3 bases short and J 4 bases short, with 10 bases between. CDR3 residues: CASSFGDNYNSPLHF. For the CDR3, the DNA is TGTGCCAGCAGTTTCGGTGATAATTATAATTCACCCCTCCACTTT.

The chain links TRBV15 to TRBJ2-7, with 8 bases aligning to TRBD1. Germline CDR1 reads LNHNV; CDR2 reads YYDKDF (reference sequence). This CDR3 comprises 16 residues. Unmatched junction bases numbered 7, after V lost 0 bases and J lost 3 bases. The CDR3 is CATSRDQGTGDYEQYF. For the CDR3, the DNA is TGTGCCACCAGCAGAGATCAGGGGACAGGAGACTACGAGCAGTACTTC. Complete variable domain (other parts from reference TRBV15 and TRBJ2-7): DAMVIQNPRYQVTQFGKPVTLSCSQTLNHNVMYWYQQKSSQAPKLLFHYYDKDFNNEADTPDNFQSRRPNTSFCFLDIRSPGLGDTAMYLCATSRDQGTGDYEQYFGPGTRLTVT.

V is TRBV5-4 and J is TRBJ2-4, with TRBD2 as a possible D gene (6 bases). V was clipped by 3 bases and J by 6 bases, with 10 bases between them. The CDR3 contains 13 residues. CDR1 and CDR2 from the germline V gene are SGHNT and YYREEE (reference sequence). The CDR3, as DNA: TGTGCCAGCAGCTCGCCGGAGGGAAACATTCAGTACTTC. Translated, it gives CASSSPEGNIQYF.

With respect to this clonotype: A much larger clone differs by one base, so this may be a read error. It is likely a read error, because the conserved phenylalanine at the end of the CDR3 is missing. The genes are TRBV20-1 and TRBJ1-4; TRBD1 might be the D (5 bases). From germline, CDR1 is DFQATT and CDR2 SNEGSKA (reference sequence). The CDR3 extends over 13 amino acids. The ends were cut back, 5 bases at V and 8 bases at J, with 15 bases in the middle. The CDR3: CSAPTFRGEKLFL. The DNA of the CDR3 is TGCAGTGCTCCGACCTTTCGGGGGGAAAAACTGTTTCTT.

This clonotype was observed many times. The chain is built from TRBV5-6 and TRBJ1-6, with a possible D match to TRBD1 (6 bases). The CDR3 has 14 residues. The V and J ends lost 5 bases and 7 bases respectively, with 13 bases between them. Looked up from germline, CDR1 is SGHDT and CDR2 is YYEEEE. CDR3 coding DNA: TGTGCCAGCAGAGCCGAAACAGGGAATTCACCCCTCCACTTT. Its translation: CASRAETGNSPLHF.

The chain combines TRBV20-1 with TRBJ2-3; 9 bases are shared with TRBD2. CDR1 DFQATT and CDR2 SNEGSKA come from the germline V gene (reference sequence). The CDR3 is 16 residues long. Trimming took 1 base from V and 6 from J; bases not matched to a gene: 11. As DNA, the CDR3 is TGCAGTGCTAGAGGGACTAGCGCGACGGATTTCGATACGCAGTATTTT. Translating it yields CSARGTSATDFDTQYF.

Many counts were recorded for this clonotype. It is unclear where the CDR3 begins or ends on the DNA, so no DNA is shown, and the CDR3 is as TCRdb lists it. The chain is built from TRBV9 and TRBJ1-3; the D call of TRBD1 is as the table states it, not checked on the DNA. Germline V gene data show CDR1 as SGDLS and CDR2 as YYNGEE. The CDR3 comprises 16 residues, both ends counted. The CDR3 sequence: CASSFGQGYSGNTIYF.

This chain uses TRBV5-6 with TRBJ1-2, with D possibly matching TRBD1 (6 bases). The CDR3 has 15 amino acids. Germline V gene lookup returns CDR1 SGHDT and CDR2 YYEEEE. The V end was cut by 1 base, the J end by 6 bases, with 16 bases between. The CDR3 DNA is TGTGCCAGCAGCTTGCGTCCCAGGGGAAGCAATGGCTACACCTTC. Protein product: CASSLRPRGSNGYTF.

The chain combines TRBV29-1 with TRBJ2-3; 9 nucleotides align to TRBD2. This CDR3 is 15 amino acids long. CDR1 SQVTM and CDR2 ANQGSEA come from the germline V gene. Unmatched junction bases numbered 3, after V lost 1 base and J lost 1 base. The CDR3 region has the DNA TGCAGCGTTGAAGGCGGGAGGGCCGGCACAGATACGCAGTATTTT. Encoded protein: CSVEGGRAGTDTQYF.

This clonotype counts as medium-sized. The gene calls are TRBV20-1 and TRBJ2-5; D not resolved. With 1 base removed from V and 5 bases from J, the gap between germline ends came to 14 bases. This CDR3 has 14 amino acids. CDR1 DFQATT and CDR2 SNEGSKA come from the germline V gene (reference sequence). Here the CDR3 DNA reads TGCAGTGCTAGAGGAGTGCGGTTCCGGGAGACCCAGTACTTC. Protein: CSARGVRFRETQYF.

The chain uses TRBV10-1 and TRBJ1-4; 8 nucleotides line up with TRBD1. V lost 3 bases and J lost 6; bases outside the gene matches: 6. CDR1 WNHNN and CDR2 SYGVQD come from the germline V gene (reference sequence). This CDR3 has 15 residues. The CDR3 coding sequence is TGCGCCAGCAGTGACGGACAGGGAACGGATGAAAAACTGTTTTTT. This encodes CASSDGQGTDEKLFF.